The next 20 T cell receptor beta chains were all read from a single sample in a study of control samples from healthy donors and cancer patients. The protocol was immunoSEQ multiplex PCR, while the TCRdb copy is restricted to in-frame clones and leaves out a portion. The table records 100,000 or so clones, 83% of them present only once. Input material: blood. All receptors derive from a woman in her forties or fifties in good health.

This chain joins TRBV11-3 and TRBJ2-7; D not certain. V was cut by 2 bases and J by 1 base, with 9 bases left in between. The CDR3 loop spans 14 amino acids. Germline CDR1 is SGHNT and CDR2 is YENEEA. The CDR3 coding sequence is TGTGCCAGCAGCTTACTCCCAATTTCCTACGAGCAGTACTTC. This encodes CASSLLPISYEQYF.

The chain has TRBV7-2 and TRBJ2-1; no reliable D call. The CDR3 totals 14 residues. Germline CDR1 and CDR2: SGHTA and FQGNSA. V was shortened by 2 bases and J by 1 base, with 6 bases between the two germline ends. CDR3 residues: CASSLLRSYNEQFF. As DNA, the CDR3 is TGTGCCAGCAGCTTATTGCGATCCTACAATGAGCAGTTCTTC. Supplemented by reference TRBV7-2 and TRBJ2-1, the full variable domain reads GAGVSQSPSNKVTEKGKDVELRCDPISGHTALYWYRQSLGQGLEFLIYFQGNSAPDKSGLPSDRFSAERTGGSVSTLTIQRTQQEDSAVYLCASSLLRSYNEQFFGPGTRLTVL.

V is TRBV29-1 and J is TRBJ2-3; 7 bases line up with TRBD1. The CDR3 extends over 13 amino acids. The germline gives CDR1 SQVTM, CDR2 ANQGSEA. The V gene end was trimmed by 3 bases and the J gene end by 1 base; junction bases not matched to a gene: 1. CDR3 in DNA: TGCAGCGTTGAGGGGACAGGCACAGATACGCAGTATTTT. Protein sequence: CSVEGTGTDTQYF.

About this clone: The junction differs from germline at one of its ends, possibly a read error. The rearrangement links TRBV3-1 (or the pseudogene TRBV3-2) to TRBJ1-4; perhaps TRBD1 as D (5 bases). Germline V gives CDR1 LGHDT, CDR2 YNNKEL (reference sequence). This CDR3 has 15 residues. The CDR3 region is CARSQQALANEKLFF. CDR3 bases: TGCGCCCGCAGCCAACAGGCCTTGGCTAATGAAAAACTGTTTTTT.

This rearrangement joins TRBV6-5 to TRBJ2-1; the D gene is possibly TRBD1 (5 bases). This CDR3 comprises 12 residues. Germline V CDR1 and CDR2: MNHEY, SVGAGI. The V end was cut by 11 bases, the J end by 6 bases, with 14 bases between. The CDR3 nucleotides read TGTGCCGTATCTCCGGACACCAATGAGCAGTTCTTC. This codes for CAVSPDTNEQFF.

The chain carries TRBV7-3 and TRBJ1-1; D not resolved. Trimming removed 5 bases at V and 0 bases at J, with 7 bases between. CDR1 is SGHTA, CDR2 FQGTGA, per germline. The CDR3 has 13 amino acids. As DNA, the CDR3 is TGTGCCAGCAGCAATGACATGAACACTGAAGCTTTCTTT. The encoded protein is CASSNDMNTEAFF.

The chain uses TRBV28 and TRBJ1-2, with a possible D match to TRBD1 (5 bases). V was pared by 6 bases and J by 4 bases, with 12 bases between. This CDR3 is 13 amino acids long. The V gene's germline CDR1 is MDHEN and CDR2 SYDVKM. DNA of the CDR3: TGTGCCAGCAGCGCCGGGACTCTCTATGGCTACACCTTC. Its protein product is CASSAGTLYGYTF.

This clone was picked up one time. The chain combines TRBV5-6 with TRBJ1-6; TRBD1 might be the D (5 bases). This CDR3 spans 17 amino acids. Germline V CDR1 and CDR2: SGHDT, YYEEEE. V shed 1 base and J shed 7 bases, with 18 bases lying between them. The CDR3 loop is CASSLFRQGRENSPLHF. CDR3 DNA sequence: TGTGCCAGCAGCTTGTTCCGGCAGGGACGAGAGAATTCACCCCTCCACTTT.

This chain connects TRBV9 to TRBJ1-4; D uncertain. The V and J ends lost 0 bases and 0 bases respectively, with 9 bases between them. The CDR3 is 16 amino acids. Germline CDR1 SGDLS, CDR2 YYNGEE. For the CDR3, the DNA is TGTGCCAGCAGCGTAGGTGTGGCTGCAACTAATGAAAAACTGTTTTTT. Encoded protein: CASSVGVAATNEKLFF. The whole variable domain, filled in from reference TRBV9 and TRBJ1-4, reads DSGVTQTPKHLITATGQRVTLRCSPRSGDLSVYWYQQSLDQGLQFLIQYYNGEERAKGNILERFSAQQFPDLHSELNLSSLELGDSALYFCASSVGVAATNEKLFFGSGTQLSVL.

The rearrangement uses TRBV5-1 and TRBJ2-1; TRBD2 aligns across 10 bases. The CDR3 is 14 amino acids. The germline CDR1 and CDR2 sequences are SGHRS and YFSETQ. With 4 bases clipped from V and 5 bases from J, the junction kept 3 bases outside the gene matches. Written as DNA, the CDR3 is TGCGCCAGCAGCCCTAGCGGGAGAGACAATGAGCAGTTCTTC. Protein sequence: CASSPSGRDNEQFF.

The V and J genes are TRBV2 and TRBJ1-6; no clear D. CDR3 size: 14 residues. Germline CDR1 SNHLY, CDR2 FYNNEI. V gave up 3 bases and J gave up 8 bases, with 11 bases separating them. DNA of the CDR3: TGTGCCAGCAGTGATGATCCTGGATATTCACCCCTCCACTTT. This encodes CASSDDPGYSPLHF. The full variable domain, in which reference TRBV2 and TRBJ1-6 provide the parts outside the CDR3, is EPEVTQTPSHQVTQMGQEVILRCVPISNHLYFYWYRQILGQKVEFLVSFYNNEISEKSEIFDDQFSVERPDGSNFTLKIRSTKLEDSAMYFCASSDDPGYSPLHFGNGTRLTVT.

The chain couples TRBV7-3 to TRBJ2-2; D is uncertain. CDR3 length equals 13 residues. V lost 0 bases and J 1 base, leaving 0 bases between the germline ends. Germline CDR1 and CDR2: SGHTA and FQGTGA. The CDR3 here is CASSLTNTGELFF. The CDR3 DNA follows: TGTGCCAGCAGCTTAACGAACACCGGGGAGCTGTTTTTT. The complete variable domain, with remaining parts taken from reference TRBV7-3 and TRBJ2-2, reads GAGVSQTPSNKVTEKGKYVELRCDPISGHTALYWYRQSLGQGPEFLIYFQGTGAADDSGLPNDRFFAVRPEGSVSTLKIQRTERGDSAVYLCASSLTNTGELFFGEGSRLTVL.

The rearrangement links TRBV4-1 to TRBJ2-5; D remains ambiguous. CDR1 MGHRA and CDR2 YSYEKL come from the germline V gene. The ends were cut back, 1 base at V and 0 bases at J, with 12 bases in the middle. The CDR3 covers 16 residues. CDR3 protein: CASSQGVTEHQETQYF. CDR3 nucleotide sequence: TGCGCCAGCAGCCAAGGGGTCACAGAACACCAAGAGACCCAGTACTTC.

This CDR3 reads CASSARDGIYGYTF. For the CDR3, the DNA is TGTGCCAGCAGCGCCCGGGACGGAATATATGGCTACACCTTC. The rearrangement joins TRBV5-4 to TRBJ1-2; D perhaps matches TRBD1 (5 bases). The CDR3 runs 14 residues. V gave up 4 bases and J gave up 5 bases, with 15 bases separating them. Germline CDR1 reads SGHNT; CDR2 reads YYREEE (reference sequence).

This chain's CDR3 is CASSLATGNEQFF. For the CDR3, the DNA is TGTGCCAGCAGCTTGGCGACAGGGAACGAGCAGTTCTTC. The rearrangement joins TRBV5-4 to TRBJ2-1, with 7 bases aligning to TRBD1. The CDR3 has 13 amino acids. Germline-derived CDR1 and CDR2 are SGHNT and YYREEE (reference sequence). V lost 0 bases and J lost 10; bases outside the gene matches: 4.

J is TRBJ1-2 and V is TRBV4-1; 9 bases match TRBD1. The J segment lost 4 bases and the V segment lost 4 bases, leaving 7 bases of the junction unmatched. This CDR3 region has 15 residues. The V gene's germline CDR1 is MGHRA and CDR2 YSYEKL. The CDR3 here is CASSPPQGAGYGYTF. Written as DNA, the CDR3 is TGCGCCAGCAGCCCCCCACAGGGGGCTGGCTATGGCTACACCTTC.

V and J are TRBV18 and TRBJ2-7; TRBD1 aligns across 10 bases. CDR1 KGHSH and CDR2 LQKENI come from the germline V gene. V trimming: 3 bases; J trimming: 1 base; junction bases outside the gene matches: 12. The CDR3 sequence is 18 residues long. DNA of the CDR3: TGTGCCAGCTCACCGGGACAGGGGTCTCCTAGCCCTTCCTACGAGCAGTACTTC. This translates into CASSPGQGSPSPSYEQYF.

J is TRBJ1-2 and V is TRBV6-6; 8 nucleotides line up with TRBD1. The germline V gene encodes CDR1 MNHNY and CDR2 SVGAGI (reference sequence). CDR3 length: 13 amino acids. V was clipped by 6 bases and J by 5 bases; unmatched bases: 5. This CDR3 is CASSPDRVYGYTF. CDR3 bases: TGTGCCAGCAGCCCGGACAGGGTATATGGCTACACCTTC.

This sequence joins TRBV6-2 or TRBV6-3 and TRBJ2-3; 8 nucleotides match TRBD2. CDR1 is MNHEY, CDR2 SVGEGT, per germline. This CDR3 spans 15 amino acids. The trim removed 5 bases at V and 5 bases at J, leaving 9 bases unmatched. The CDR3 here is CASSDGLAGLDTQYF. The CDR3 DNA reads TGTGCCAGCAGTGACGGGTTAGCGGGGTTAGATACGCAGTATTTT.

V and J are TRBV10-3 and TRBJ2-3, with 8 bases identical to TRBD2. This CDR3 contains 18 residues. Germline V CDR1 and CDR2: ENHRY, SYGVKD. Trimming removed 4 bases from V and 3 bases from J; junction bases left unmatched: 15. The CDR3, as DNA: TGTGCCATCAGTGTTACCATGGAGAGCGCTAGCGGGACAGATACGCAGTATTTT. It yields the protein CAISVTMESASGTDTQYF.